One sample yielded the 28 T cell receptor beta chains listed below, sequenced in a study of blood T cells in healthy people across ages. Through a sample-barcoded 5' primer and a J-beta primer mix, a second PCR was run for roughly 7 to 11 cycles. MiXCR was run by TCRdb on the 5' RACE reads, yielding one entry per CDR3 protein. The sample includes some 1.4 million distinct CDR3 sequences, around 39% of them seen just once. The material sequenced was blood. The receptors stem from a woman aged 18-29 years in good health.

CDR3 amino acids: CASSFSPHEQYF. CDR3 bases: TGTGCCAGCAGTTTCAGTCCCCACGAGCAGTACTTC. The rearrangement uses TRBV12-3 or TRBV12-4 and TRBJ2-7; D call uncertain. This CDR3 has 12 residues. Trimming pared 3 bases from V and 5 bases from J, leaving 8 bases between.

Comments on this clonotype: This likely comes from a read error, as the CDR3 has no conserved phenylalanine or tryptophan at its end. The chain joins TRBV5-1 to TRBJ2-5; 9 bases fit TRBD1. V lost 4 bases and J lost 2; bases outside the gene matches: 3. This CDR3 contains 14 residues. CDR1 is SGHRS, CDR2 YFSETQ, per germline. The CDR3 DNA reads as TGCGCCAGCAGCACCGGGACAGGGCAAGAGACCCAGTACTTA. It specifies CASSTGTGQETQYL.

This clonotype was seen only once. The V call is TRBV10-3, the J call TRBJ2-3; 7 nucleotides align to TRBD1. This CDR3 comprises 16 residues. The V gene's germline CDR1 is ENHRY and CDR2 SYGVKD. Germline trimming cut 10 bases from V and 3 bases from J; bases unmatched to any gene: 16. CDR3 sequence (DNA): TGTGCCACGCGACCCGGGACAGCAATTTCTACAGATACGCAGTATTTT. Residues: CATRPGTAISTDTQYF.

The genes are TRBV7-7 and TRBJ2-1, with 8 positions matching TRBD2. V trimming: 2 bases; J trimming: 6 bases; junction bases outside the gene matches: 6. CDR3 size: 15 residues. CDR1 is SSHAT and CDR2 is FNYEAQ in the germline V gene (reference sequence). The CDR3 region is CASSLRRAGANEQFF. The CDR3 coding sequence is TGTGCCAGCAGCTTAAGGCGAGCGGGAGCCAATGAGCAGTTCTTC.

The CDR3 nucleotides are TGTGCCTCGAAGGTCGTCTGGGACCCACGGGAGACCCAGTTCTTC. Translation gives CASKVVWDPRETQFF. The J gene is TRBJ2-1, the V gene TRBV28, with TRBD2 as a possible D gene (6 bases). Germline-derived CDR1 and CDR2 are MDHEN and SYDVKM. This CDR3 is built from 15 residues. Trimming took off 11 bases at V and 13 bases at J, with 30 bases between the two ends.

The V and J genes are TRBV3-1 and TRBJ1-2, with 8 bases identical to TRBD1. Looked up from germline, CDR1 is LGHDT and CDR2 is YNNKEL (reference sequence). With V trimmed by 1 base and J by 11 bases, 18 bases remained unmatched. The CDR3 is 17 amino acids. CDR3 residues: CASSQVPFGQGEGGYTF. CDR3 nucleotides: TGTGCCAGCAGCCAAGTTCCCTTCGGACAGGGCGAGGGAGGTTACACCTTC.

The J gene is TRBJ2-3, the V gene TRBV5-1; D gene ambiguous. The germline gives CDR1 SGHRS, CDR2 YFSETQ. Between the trimmed V and J ends, which lost 0 bases and 5 bases, there was a span of 10 bases. The CDR3 loop spans 14 amino acids. The CDR3 loop is CASSLGGIQDTQYF. The DNA for the CDR3 is TGCGCCAGCAGCTTGGGTGGGATTCAAGATACGCAGTATTTT. The full variable domain, with the rest looked up from reference TRBV5-1 and TRBJ2-3, is KAGVTQTPRYLIKTRGQQVTLSCSPISGHRSVSWYQQTPGQGLQFLFEYFSETQRNKGNFPGRFSGRQFSNSRSEMNVSTLELGDSALYLCASSLGGIQDTQYFGPGTRLTVL.

This clonotype was recorded a few times. This chain joins TRBV10-3 and TRBJ2-1, with D perhaps assigned TRBD1 or TRBD2 (6 bases each). This CDR3 has 16 amino acids. V was shortened by 8 bases and J by 2 bases, with 19 bases between the two germline ends. Germline V gene lookup returns CDR1 ENHRY and CDR2 SYGVKD. This CDR3 is CAIVGGKGTPYNEQFF. CDR3 DNA: TGTGCCATCGTGGGGGGCAAGGGTACCCCCTACAATGAGCAGTTCTTC.

The chain carries TRBV4-2 and TRBJ2-5; tentative D call: TRBD2 (6 bases). Trimming took 4 bases from V and 7 from J, leaving 22 bases between them. Germline CDR1 and CDR2: LGHNA and YNFKEQ. This CDR3 is 16 amino acids long. The CDR3 region has the DNA TGTGCCAGCAGCCGAACCTCACAAGCGACCGGGGGGACCCAGTACTTC. This gives the protein CASSRTSQATGGTQYF.

The V call is TRBV20-1, the J call TRBJ2-4; 9 bases are shared with TRBD2. The end of the DNA is better explained by TRBJ2-7, so the J call may be wrong. The CDR3 loop spans 15 amino acids. CDR1 and CDR2 (germline): DFQATT, SNEGSKA (reference sequence). CDR3 region: CSASLPGLAFDEQYF. The CDR3 nucleotides are TGCAGTGCTAGCCTACCGGGACTAGCCTTCGACGAGCAGTACTTC.

This clonotype was observed a few times. The rearrangement joins TRBV11-2 to TRBJ2-5; D remains ambiguous. This CDR3 contains 14 residues. The V gene lost 1 base and the J gene lost 4 bases, with 10 bases spanning the gap. CDR1 is SGHAT and CDR2 is FQNNGV in the germline V gene. CDR3 region: CASSLGYPPETQYF. CDR3 DNA: TGTGCCAGCAGCTTAGGTTACCCGCCAGAGACCCAGTACTTC.

This clonotype has ten or more counts. This chain joins TRBV12-3 or TRBV12-4 and TRBJ2-3, with no clear D. V was pared by 5 bases and J by 0 bases, with 6 bases between. The CDR3 is made up of 13 amino acids. The CDR3 loop reads CASSVASTDTQYF. The CDR3 bases are TGTGCCAGCAGTGTCGCTAGCACAGATACGCAGTATTTT.

This clonotype was seen at least ten times. The chain couples TRBV5-1 to TRBJ2-5; the D gene could be TRBD1 or TRBD2 (5 bases each). The ends were cut back, 8 bases at V and 5 bases at J, with 16 bases in the middle. The germline CDR1 and CDR2 sequences are SGHRS and YFSETQ. The CDR3 extends over 13 amino acids. In DNA, the CDR3 is TGCGCCAGTAGCGAAGGGGCTAGGGAGACCCAGTACTTC. The encoded protein is CASSEGARETQYF. The full variable domain, completed using reference TRBV5-1 and TRBJ2-5, is KAGVTQTPRYLIKTRGQQVTLSCSPISGHRSVSWYQQTPGQGLQFLFEYFSETQRNKGNFPGRFSGRQFSNSRSEMNVSTLELGDSALYLCASSEGARETQYFGPGTRLLVL.

V gene TRBV2 combines with J gene TRBJ2-3; tentatively, D is TRBD1 or TRBD2 (5 bases each). The CDR3 extends over 15 amino acids. Trimming took off 2 bases at V and 3 bases at J, with 12 bases between the two ends. Germline values: CDR1 SNHLY, CDR2 FYNNEI. CDR3 in amino acids: CASSELGVETDTQYF. The CDR3 DNA reads TGTGCCAGCAGTGAACTGGGGGTTGAAACAGATACGCAGTATTTT.

This clonotype was detected a few times. The V and J genes are TRBV20-1 and TRBJ2-5; D is ambiguous. This CDR3 contains 12 residues. V was trimmed by 6 bases and J by 5 bases, leaving 13 bases between them. CDR1 is DFQATT and CDR2 is SNEGSKA in the germline V gene (reference sequence). CDR3 sequence: CSAPNNMETQYF. CDR3 coding DNA: TGCAGTGCCCCCAATAACATGGAGACCCAGTACTTC.

V usage is TRBV7-3 and J usage is TRBJ2-1; the match to TRBD1 covers 8 bases. The germline CDR1 and CDR2 sequences are SGHTA and FQGTGA. V was clipped by 2 bases and J by 5 bases; unmatched bases: 8. This CDR3 is 16 amino acids long. The CDR3 loop reads CASSLLDRGFNNEQFF. In DNA, the CDR3 is TGTGCCAGCAGCTTACTTGACAGGGGTTTCAACAATGAGCAGTTCTTC.

This clonotype was seen only a few times. The chain recombines TRBV12-3 or TRBV12-4 with TRBJ2-3; 7 nucleotides line up with TRBD1. CDR3 length equals 13 residues. Trimming removed 4 bases from V and 4 bases from J; junction bases left unmatched: 2. In DNA, the CDR3 is TGTGCCAGCAGTTCCGGGACAGCAGATACGCAGTATTTT. Translating gives CASSSGTADTQYF.

This clonotype was seen a few times. This chain links TRBV27 with TRBJ2-2; no reliable D call. Per the germline V gene, CDR1 is MNHEY and CDR2 is SMNVEV (reference sequence). The CDR3 has 16 residues. Between the trimmed V and J ends, which lost 5 bases and 6 bases, there was a span of 19 bases. DNA of the CDR3: TGTGCCAGCAGTCCCCGCCAGGACGGAAGATCCGGGGAGCTGTTTTTT. Its translation is CASSPRQDGRSGELFF.

This clonotype showed up just a few times. J is TRBJ1-1 and V is TRBV6-1, with a weak D call TRBD1 (6 bases). Germline V gene lookup returns CDR1 MNHNS and CDR2 SASEGT. The CDR3 is 20 residues long. V was pared by 3 bases and J by 2 bases, with 28 bases between. CDR3 bases: TGTGCCAGCAGTGATGGTGTGTCACCCCGGGGGCCGCGAAAAAACACTGAAGCTTTCTTT. As protein: CASSDGVSPRGPRKNTEAFF.

The chain uses TRBV4-2 and TRBJ2-3, with TRBD2 matching 10 bases. CDR3 length: 16 residues. Germline values: CDR1 LGHNA, CDR2 YNFKEQ. The junction had 2 bases not matched to a gene; V was cut back by 1 base and J by 1 base. CDR3 loop: CASSQAAGGGTDTQYF. As DNA, the CDR3 is TGTGCCAGCAGCCAAGCAGCGGGGGGGGGCACAGATACGCAGTATTTT.

CDR3 DNA sequence: TGCAGCGTAGGTAGTCTCTATGGCTACACCTTC. Translated, it gives CSVGSLYGYTF. The genes are TRBV29-1 and TRBJ1-2; no clear D. CDR3 length: 11 residues. From germline, CDR1 is SQVTM and CDR2 ANQGSEA. V was cut by 6 bases and J by 4 bases, with 9 bases left in between.

V and J are TRBV3-1 and TRBJ1-5; 7 nucleotides line up with TRBD1. This CDR3 is built from 14 residues. The V segment lost 5 bases and the J segment 5 bases; nucleotides outside the gene matches: 6. Germline values: CDR1 LGHDT, CDR2 YNNKEL (reference sequence). The CDR3 region has the DNA TGTGCCAGCAGCAGGGGACAGTCAGATCAGCCCCAGCATTTT. This translates into CASSRGQSDQPQHF. Full variable domain (rest looked up from reference TRBV3-1 and TRBJ1-5): DTAVSQTPKYLVTQMGNDKSIKCEQNLGHDTMYWYKQDSKKFLKIMFSYNNKELIINETVPNRFSPKSPDKAHLNLHINSLELGDSAVYFCASSRGQSDQPQHFGDGTRLSIL.

This clonotype was recorded a few times. This chain joins TRBV27 and TRBJ2-7; 10 nucleotides agree with TRBD2. Germline lookup yields CDR1 MNHEY and CDR2 SMNVEV (reference sequence). Germline trimming cut 2 bases from V and 3 bases from J; bases unmatched to any gene: 4. The CDR3 has 15 amino acids. The CDR3 nucleotides are TGTGCCAGCAGTTTAGCTAGCGGGGGATTCTACGAGCAGTACTTC. Translating it yields CASSLASGGFYEQYF.

On this clonotype itself: The junction differs from germline at one of its ends, possibly a read error. This chain joins TRBV6-1 and TRBJ1-2; TRBD1 matches 11 bases. Germline CDR1 is MNHNS and CDR2 is SASEGT. CDR3 length equals 15 residues. CDR3 region: CASILGQGANYGYTF. Written as DNA, the CDR3 is TGTGCCAGCATCCTCGGACAGGGGGCAAACTACGGCTACACCTTC.

The V gene is TRBV6-5, the J gene TRBJ2-1, with D unresolved. With the DNA end fitting TRBJ2-7 better, the J assignment may be wrong. The CDR3 consists of 14 residues. Germline V gene data show CDR1 as MNHEY and CDR2 as SVGAGI. The CDR3 is CASSRRAAYNEQYF. CDR3 nucleotide sequence: TGTGCCAGCAGCCGACGAGCTGCCTACAATGAGCAGTACTTC.

This clonotype was observed many times. The chain links TRBV7-2 to TRBJ2-3; D uncertain. Trimming removed 3 bases from V and 6 bases from J, with 13 bases in between. Germline assignment: CDR1 SGHTA and CDR2 FQGNSA. This CDR3 is 14 amino acids long. CDR3 amino acids: CASSLIPPPDTQYF. CDR3 nucleotide sequence: TGTGCCAGCAGCTTGATCCCTCCGCCCGATACGCAGTATTTT.

This clonotype has just one count. The V gene is TRBV29-1, the J gene TRBJ2-7, with a possible D match to TRBD2 (5 bases). CDR1 SQVTM and CDR2 ANQGSEA come from the germline V gene. This CDR3 region has 13 residues. The V end was cut by 3 bases, the J end by 2 bases, with 11 bases between. In DNA form, the CDR3 reads TGCAGCGTTGAGACGAGGAGGCCCTACGAGCAGTACTTC. This gives the protein CSVETRRPYEQYF.

The chain is built from TRBV4-2 and TRBJ2-1, with 10 bases that match TRBD2. With 1 base clipped from V and 2 bases from J, the junction kept 5 bases outside the gene matches. Germline lookup yields CDR1 LGHNA and CDR2 YNFKEQ. This CDR3 is 17 amino acids long. The CDR3 DNA is TGTGCCAGCAGCCAAGGTACTAGCGGGAATGCCTACAATGAGCAGTTCTTC. This encodes CASSQGTSGNAYNEQFF.